This T cell receptor (beta chain) was documented in a study of blood T cell repertoires in COVID-19. At the level of the study: The study drew acute and convalescent COVID-19 samples from the United States, Italy and Spain. Nucleic acid was either cDNA or gDNA, and it came from T cells, B-cell-depleted T cells, or PBMCs.

How the authors handled the data: The assay estimated nucleated cells by amplifying reference gene primers. Using immunoSEQ multiplex PCR, the repertoire was profiled, and TCRdb retains in-frame clones only, with some absent. V and J calls and clone size are copied from that table; D and trimming were computed from the DNA. The table includes 200,000 to 250,000 clones, around 80% detected once. The CDR3 runs to 14 residues. Germline CDR1 reads GTSNPN; CDR2 reads SVGIG (reference sequence). Trimming pared 8 bases from V and 5 bases from J, leaving 21 bases between. The chain carries TRBV30 and TRBJ2-5; maybe TRBD2 (6 bases). Material for sequencing was peripheral blood. The source is a woman aged 65 to 85 with acute or convalescent COVID-19. The DNA of the CDR3 is TGTGCCCACTCCCCGGGGTTGAGCGGGGAGACCCAGTACTTC. Residues: CAHSPGLSGETQYF.